These 30 T cell receptor beta chains were all obtained from the same sample, sequenced in a study of blood T cell repertoires in COVID-19. Some clones are missing from TCRdb's copy, which holds only in-frame ones; the method was immunoSEQ multiplex PCR. The table has some 230,000 clones, 80% to 90% seen once; the top ten hold approximately 3.8%. Sequenced material: PBMCs or T cells enriched from blood (not recorded which). The receptors were gathered from a woman between 18 and 29 years old in a cohort exposed to, infected with or recovered from COVID-19 (not recorded which).

This clone was seen only once. The genes are TRBV19 and TRBJ2-7; TRBD1 matches 12 bases. V shed 5 bases and J 4 bases; nucleotides not matched to a gene: 6. The germline V gene has CDR1 LNHDA and CDR2 SQIVND (reference sequence). The CDR3 is made up of 15 amino acids. This CDR3 reads CASSPGTGGLYEQYF. The CDR3 DNA is TGTGCCAGTAGTCCAGGGACAGGGGGCTTATACGAGCAGTACTTC.

The gene calls are TRBV15 and TRBJ2-5; TRBD1 is a possible D gene (5 bases). CDR1 is LNHNV, CDR2 YYDKDF, per germline (reference sequence). The germline V and J ends were trimmed by 5 bases and 5 bases, with 12 bases remaining between them. The CDR3 is made up of 13 amino acids. The CDR3 DNA sequence: TGTGCCACCAGCTGGCGTGGGGCGGAGACCCAGTACTTC. Its protein is CATSWRGAETQYF.

This chain connects TRBV4-2 to TRBJ2-1; 7 bases fit TRBD2. Germline V gene lookup returns CDR1 LGHNA and CDR2 YNFKEQ. J was trimmed by 0 bases and V by 4 bases; bases with no gene match: 9. The CDR3 loop spans 17 amino acids. This chain's CDR3 is CASSPRWSGDSYNEQFF. CDR3 DNA: TGTGCCAGCAGCCCCCGTTGGAGCGGGGACTCCTACAATGAGCAGTTCTTC.

The chain links TRBV28 to TRBJ1-1; D remains ambiguous. Germline V gene sequence: CDR1 MDHEN, CDR2 SYDVKM. The CDR3 has 14 residues. Between the trimmed V and J ends, which lost 3 bases and 0 bases, there was a span of 8 bases. The CDR3 nucleotides read TGTGCCAGCAGTTTGCCACACCTGAACACTGAAGCTTTCTTT. Its translation is CASSLPHLNTEAFF. The variable domain in full, with the rest retrieved from reference TRBV28 and TRBJ1-1, is DVKVTQSSRYLVKRTGEKVFLECVQDMDHENMFWYRQDPGLGLRLIYFSYDVKMKEKGDIPEGYSVSREKKERFSLILESASTNQTSMYLCASSLPHLNTEAFFGQGTRLTVV.

This chain links TRBV2 with TRBJ1-1; D is unresolved. The CDR3 loop spans 13 amino acids. V was cut by 4 bases and J by 2 bases, with 8 bases left in between. Germline CDR1 is SNHLY and CDR2 is FYNNEI. The CDR3 spells CASSVEANTEAFF. In DNA form, the CDR3 reads TGTGCCAGCAGTGTGGAGGCCAACACTGAAGCTTTCTTT.

V gene TRBV10-3 combines with J gene TRBJ2-7; a possible D gene is TRBD2 (6 bases). The CDR3 has 13 amino acids. Germline V gene sequence: CDR1 ENHRY, CDR2 SYGVKD. Trimming stripped 0 bases from V and 7 bases from J, with 10 bases between. The CDR3 DNA sequence: TGTGCCATCAGTGAGTCGGGGGGAGAGGAGCAGTACTTC. Protein: CAISESGGEEQYF.

The chain links TRBV5-5 to TRBJ2-5; D may be TRBD2 (7 bases). Trimming took 0 bases from V and 3 from J, leaving 9 bases between them. The CDR3 runs 14 residues. Germline lookup yields CDR1 SGHKS and CDR2 YYEKEE (reference sequence). The CDR3 protein is CASSLAGGEETQYF. The CDR3 bases are TGTGCCAGCAGCTTGGCGGGGGGCGAAGAGACCCAGTACTTC.

The chain recombines TRBV2 with TRBJ1-1; D unclear. V lost 5 bases, J lost 1 base, and 8 bases lay in between. CDR3 length: 13 residues. Germline V gives CDR1 SNHLY, CDR2 FYNNEI. CDR3 DNA: TGTGCCAGCAGTATCCTCGGGAACACTGAAGCTTTCTTT. The encoded protein is CASSILGNTEAFF.

V gene TRBV11-3 combines with J gene TRBJ2-1, with TRBD2 matching 9 bases. In germline, CDR1 is SGHNT, CDR2 YENEEA. V lost 6 bases, J lost 4 bases, and 7 bases stayed unmatched. The CDR3 sequence is 15 residues long. This CDR3 reads CASRILAGEYNEQFF. CDR3 nucleotides: TGTGCCAGCAGAATTTTAGCGGGAGAGTACAATGAGCAGTTCTTC.

The CDR3 DNA follows: TGTGCCAGCAGTGAAGAAACAGCAAGCTCCTACGAGCAGTACTTC. Protein sequence: CASSEETASSYEQYF. This rearrangement joins TRBV6-1 to TRBJ2-7; D ambiguous. V was cut by 1 base and J by 0 bases, with 10 bases left in between. Germline V gives CDR1 MNHNS, CDR2 SASEGT. This CDR3 is 15 amino acids long.

This chain joins TRBV2 and TRBJ2-5; possible D gene TRBD2, 5 bases. V lost 8 bases, J lost 5 bases, and 15 bases lay in between. Germline-derived CDR1 and CDR2 are SNHLY and FYNNEI. This CDR3 is built from 13 residues. CDR3 nucleotides: TGTGCCAGCGCGCGAGGGAGTGGTGAGACCCAGTACTTC. Its protein product is CASARGSGETQYF.

This chain links TRBV7-3 with TRBJ2-5; D gene ambiguous. In germline, CDR1 is SGHTA, CDR2 FQGTGA. CDR3 size: 11 residues. V lost 1 base to trimming and J lost 7 bases, with 4 bases between them. CDR3 sequence reads: CASSLNGTQYF. Here the CDR3 DNA reads TGTGCCAGCAGCTTAAACGGGACCCAGTACTTC.

The V call is TRBV6-5, the J call TRBJ2-1, with 7 positions matching TRBD1. Trimming removed 5 bases from V and 5 bases from J; junction bases left unmatched: 3. The CDR3 is 13 amino acids. CDR1 is MNHEY and CDR2 is SVGAGI in the germline V gene. The CDR3 loop is CASSPTGDNEQFF. Written as DNA, the CDR3 is TGTGCCAGCAGTCCTACAGGGGACAATGAGCAGTTCTTC.

The V gene is TRBV27, the J gene TRBJ1-6, with D unclear. V lost 2 bases and J lost 10, with 9 bases in between. CDR3 size: 13 residues. From germline, CDR1 is MNHEY and CDR2 SMNVEV (reference sequence). Here the CDR3 reads CASSLNSGSPLHF. The DNA for the CDR3 is TGTGCCAGCAGTTTAAATTCGGGGTCACCCCTCCACTTT.

This chain connects TRBV15 to TRBJ1-3, with D perhaps TRBD1 (5 bases). Germline V gene data show CDR1 as LNHNV and CDR2 as YYDKDF (reference sequence). The CDR3 runs to 17 residues. Trimming shortened V by 0 bases and J by 4 bases, and 16 bases separated the two germline ends. The chain's CDR3 is CATSRDLTEVGGNTIYF. For the CDR3, the DNA is TGTGCCACCAGCAGAGATCTGACAGAGGTTGGCGGAAACACCATATATTTT.

A single count supports this clone. The genes are TRBV3-1 (or the pseudogene TRBV3-2) and TRBJ2-1; a weak D match, TRBD2 (5 bases). The CDR3 totals 15 residues. Germline V gives CDR1 LGHDT, CDR2 YNNKEL (reference sequence). V was trimmed by 4 bases and J by 3 bases, leaving 13 bases between them. The CDR3: CASSPRTAFYNEQFF. Written as DNA, the CDR3 is TGTGCCAGCAGCCCTCGGACTGCCTTCTACAATGAGCAGTTCTTC.

The gene calls are TRBV19 and TRBJ1-1, with TRBD1 matching 7 bases. The germline gives CDR1 LNHDA, CDR2 SQIVND (reference sequence). This CDR3 has 14 residues. With 4 bases clipped from V and 1 base from J, the junction kept 3 bases outside the gene matches. The CDR3 here is CASSTWTGNTEAFF. The CDR3 DNA is TGTGCCAGTAGTACCTGGACAGGGAACACTGAAGCTTTCTTT. Full variable domain (remainder filled in from reference TRBV19 and TRBJ1-1): DGGITQSPKYLFRKEGQNVTLSCEQNLNHDAMYWYRQDPGQGLRLIYYSQIVNDFQKGDIAEGYSVSREKKESFPLTVTSAQKNPTAFYLCASSTWTGNTEAFFGQGTRLTVV.

The chain carries TRBV28 and TRBJ2-5; D gene ambiguous. The CDR3 contains 12 residues. The V end was cut by 6 bases, the J end by 4 bases, with 9 bases between. The germline V gene encodes CDR1 MDHEN and CDR2 SYDVKM. The CDR3, as DNA: TGTGCCAGCAGCCTAGAAACAGAGACCCAGTACTTC. Encoded protein: CASSLETETQYF.

The CDR3 loop reads CASSLVAGGDEKLFF. CDR3 DNA sequence: TGTGCCAGCAGCTTAGTAGCGGGTGGGGATGAAAAACTGTTTTTT. This chain uses TRBV7-9 with TRBJ1-4; D gene uncertain. CDR3 size: 15 residues. V was cut by 1 base and J by 6 bases, with 12 bases left in between. CDR1 SEHNR and CDR2 FQNEAQ come from the germline V gene (reference sequence).

This sequence joins TRBV5-1 and TRBJ2-7; 7 nucleotides agree with TRBD2. The V gene's germline CDR1 is SGHRS and CDR2 YFSETQ. J lost 6 bases, V lost 3 bases, and 15 bases had no gene match. The CDR3 has 16 amino acids. CDR3 residues: CASSSPFVREWSEQYF. In DNA, the CDR3 is TGCGCCAGCAGCTCCCCCTTCGTGCGGGAGTGGTCCGAGCAGTACTTC.

The rearrangement links TRBV2 to TRBJ2-5; TRBD2 agrees at 7 bases. Unmatched junction bases numbered 8, after V lost 6 bases and J lost 4 bases. The CDR3 is made up of 14 amino acids. CDR1 is SNHLY, CDR2 FYNNEI, per germline. The CDR3 nucleotides read TGTGCCAGCAGGCGGGAGCAGGTCCCAGAGACCCAGTACTTC. This codes for CASRREQVPETQYF.

This clone was observed once. This rearrangement joins TRBV3-1 (or the pseudogene TRBV3-2) to TRBJ2-5, with 8 bases aligning to TRBD2. The CDR3 runs to 14 residues. Germline lookup yields CDR1 LGHDT and CDR2 YNNKEL (reference sequence). Trimming cost V 4 bases and J 5 bases; bases outside gene matches: 6. CDR3 sequence: CASSPLRGGETQYF. CDR3 nucleotide sequence: TGTGCCAGCAGCCCTCTTCGGGGGGGGGAGACCCAGTACTTC.

The rearrangement joins TRBV3-1 (or the pseudogene TRBV3-2) to TRBJ2-7; D is perhaps TRBD2 (5 bases). The ends were cut back, 3 bases at V and 0 bases at J, with 6 bases in the middle. CDR1 LGHDT and CDR2 YNNKEL come from the germline V gene (reference sequence). The CDR3 runs 13 residues. The CDR3 sequence is CASSQGSSYEQYF. The CDR3, as DNA: TGTGCCAGCAGCCAGGGGAGCTCCTACGAGCAGTACTTC.

The chain uses TRBV6-5 and TRBJ1-5; maybe TRBD1 (5 bases). Trimming pared 6 bases from V and 4 bases from J, leaving 10 bases between. The CDR3 spans 13 residues. Germline CDR1 reads MNHEY; CDR2 reads SVGAGI. CDR3 sequence: CASRGGANQPQHF. For the CDR3, the DNA is TGTGCCAGCAGAGGAGGGGCGAATCAGCCCCAGCATTTT.

This clone was picked up one time. The chain couples TRBV7-8 to TRBJ2-1; 9 bases agree with TRBD2. V dropped 5 bases and J dropped 3; count of bases not matched to a gene: 8. This CDR3 comprises 16 residues. Germline loops: CDR1 SGHVS, CDR2 FQNEAQ. CDR3 sequence: CASSPGRGGYYNEQFF. The CDR3 DNA is TGTGCCAGCAGCCCCGGGCGGGGGGGTTACTACAATGAGCAGTTCTTC.

V usage is TRBV19 and J usage is TRBJ2-1; 8 bases are shared with TRBD2. The germline V gene encodes CDR1 LNHDA and CDR2 SQIVND (reference sequence). Germline trimming cut 1 base from V and 7 bases from J; bases unmatched to any gene: 0. The CDR3 length is 13 residues. The CDR3: CASSIASGNEQFF. As DNA, the CDR3 is TGTGCCAGTAGTATAGCTAGCGGGAATGAGCAGTTCTTC.

V is TRBV5-4 and J is TRBJ2-2; the D gene is possibly TRBD1 (5 bases). V dropped 3 bases and J dropped 4 bases, with 16 bases sitting between them. CDR1 is SGHNT and CDR2 is YYREEE in the germline V gene (reference sequence). The CDR3 length is 16 residues. The CDR3 reads CASSYASRTGTGELFF. CDR3 bases: TGTGCCAGCAGCTACGCCTCCCGAACAGGCACCGGGGAGCTGTTTTTT.

The chain couples TRBV19 to TRBJ1-1, with D tentatively TRBD1 (6 bases). This CDR3 contains 13 residues. In germline, CDR1 is LNHDA, CDR2 SQIVND (reference sequence). Between the trimmed V and J ends, which lost 5 bases and 2 bases, there was a span of 9 bases. CDR3 region: CASSGQQNTEAFF. The CDR3 DNA is TGTGCCAGTAGTGGACAGCAAAACACTGAAGCTTTCTTT.

This clone is a singleton in its sample. V gene TRBV28 combines with J gene TRBJ1-5, with 7 nucleotides matching TRBD1. The CDR3 contains 14 residues. Germline-derived CDR1 and CDR2 are MDHEN and SYDVKM. V trimming: 6 bases; J trimming: 7 bases; junction bases outside the gene matches: 9. CDR3 protein: CASRLGTVVQPQHF. Written as DNA, the CDR3 is TGTGCCAGCAGACTCGGGACAGTAGTCCAGCCCCAGCATTTT.

This chain joins TRBV5-5 and TRBJ2-3; perhaps TRBD2 as D (5 bases). The CDR3 is 14 residues long. Germline V gene data show CDR1 as SGHKS and CDR2 as YYEKEE (reference sequence). V lost 0 bases to trimming and J lost 3 bases, with 8 bases between them. The CDR3 bases are TGTGCCAGCAGCTTGGTCGGGGAAACAGATACGCAGTATTTT. Translation gives CASSLVGETDTQYF.